The entry below gives a single T cell receptor (beta chain) sequence along with its context. Antigen unknown. These data are taken from a study of a mutant IDH1 vaccine in newly diagnosed glioma. V was clipped by 4 bases and J by 0 bases; unmatched bases: 3. In germline, CDR1 is KGHSH, CDR2 LQKENI. This CDR3 has 15 residues. Only in-frame clones appear in the TCRdb table, and some are missing; sequencing was by immunoSEQ multiplex PCR. The repertoire consists of over 60,000 clones, with 89% occurring once and the leading ten covering 1.9%. Time point noted: week 11, during vaccination. Topical imiquimod was applied with each vaccine dose, which held 300 ug of mutant IDH1 20-mer peptide.

The sequencing here drew on PBMCs, taken from a glioma patient whose treatment included an IDH1 peptide vaccine. This receptor was obtained from a man in his forties or fifties with glioma. The gene calls are TRBV18 and TRBJ1-2, with 9 bases matching TRBD1. The DNA of the CDR3 is TGTGCCAGCTCACAGGGGACAGGGCCTAACTATGGCTACACCTTC. Protein product: CASSQGTGPNYGYTF.